What follows are 12 T cell receptor beta chains derived from one specimen sequenced in a study of T-cell reconstitution after alpha-beta-depleted transplantation in children. Molecular barcoding with unique molecular identifiers was used for the TCRbeta library. TCRdb re-called the PCR reads through MiXCR, storing one row per CDR3 protein. The data show around 600,000 distinct CDR3 sequences, about 21% seen once. The sample was PBMCs, mostly from graft donor cells, taken 360 days after TCRalphabeta/CD19-depleted stem cell transplant. Every receptor here comes from a boy under two years old who had a stem cell transplant for acute myeloid leukemia, so the T cells may come from the graft donor.

The table lists this clonotype with a few counts. This rearrangement joins TRBV6-1 to TRBJ1-6; tentatively, D is TRBD1 (6 bases). CDR3 length equals 16 residues. Germline V gene lookup returns CDR1 MNHNS and CDR2 SASEGT. The V end lost 4 bases, the J end lost 0 bases, and 10 bases lay between the germline ends. The DNA of the CDR3 is TGTGCCAGCAGTGGCGACAGGTTCTCCTATAATTCACCCCTCCACTTT. It is translated as CASSGDRFSYNSPLHF.

The chain recombines TRBV15 with TRBJ1-1; TRBD1 might be the D (5 bases). Trimming shortened V by 2 bases and J by 0 bases, and 13 bases separated the two germline ends. The germline V gene encodes CDR1 LNHNV and CDR2 YYDKDF (reference sequence). The CDR3 loop spans 16 amino acids. The DNA of the CDR3 is TGTGCCACCAGCAGATGGGGGGAGGGGATGAACACTGAAGCTTTCTTT. Protein product: CATSRWGEGMNTEAFF.

This clonotype showed up many times. The chain has TRBV12-3 or TRBV12-4 and TRBJ1-6; D is possibly TRBD1 (5 bases). V lost 3 bases to trimming and J lost 7 bases, with 22 bases between them. The CDR3 sequence is 18 residues long. The CDR3: CASSFRTTEKSTNSPLHF. The CDR3 DNA follows: TGTGCCAGCAGTTTTAGGACGACAGAAAAATCCACAAATTCACCCCTCCACTTT.

Only a few counts were recorded for this clonotype. The gene calls are TRBV29-1 and TRBJ2-3; weak D call: TRBD1 (5 bases). The V end was cut by 6 bases, the J end by 5 bases, with 9 bases between. The CDR3 extends over 11 amino acids. Germline-derived CDR1 and CDR2 are SQVTM and ANQGSEA. This CDR3 reads CSVAGKDTQYF. CDR3 nucleotide sequence: TGCAGCGTAGCAGGGAAAGATACGCAGTATTTT.

The chain links TRBV12-5 to TRBJ2-5; D is perhaps TRBD1 or TRBD2 (5 bases each). The length of the CDR3 is 13 residues. Deletions cut 9 bases from V and 2 bases from J, with 13 bases between. CDR1 LGHNT and CDR2 FRNRAP come from the germline V gene. CDR3 nucleotide sequence: TGTGCTAGCCAAGAGGGGCTGCAAGAGACCCAGTACTTC. Its protein product is CASQEGLQETQYF.

This clonotype was observed a few times. V usage is TRBV20-1 and J usage is TRBJ2-3; a weak D match, TRBD2 (5 bases). The CDR3 consists of 12 residues. The germline CDR1 and CDR2 sequences are DFQATT and SNEGSKA (reference sequence). Trimming cost V 6 bases and J 6 bases, with 13 bases left between them. CDR3 sequence: CSAWTWPDTQYF. CDR3 DNA sequence: TGCAGTGCCTGGACTTGGCCGGATACGCAGTATTTT.

This clonotype was counted between two and nine times. V and J are TRBV6-5 and TRBJ2-1; D tentatively fits TRBD1 or TRBD2 (6 bases each). The CDR3 runs 19 residues. CDR1 and CDR2 (germline): MNHEY, SVGAGI. The V gene lost 1 base and the J gene lost 5 bases, with 24 bases spanning the gap. In DNA, the CDR3 is TGTGCCAGCAGTTACTTGAGAAACTGGGGGGCGCGGGCACACAATGAGCAGTTCTTC. Its protein product is CASSYLRNWGARAHNEQFF.

This clonotype was found many times. The V and J genes are TRBV4-3 and TRBJ2-3; D is perhaps TRBD2 (5 bases). Germline CDR1 reads LGHNA; CDR2 reads YSLEER. This CDR3 has 13 residues. Trimming removed 3 bases at V and 8 bases at J, with 12 bases between. The CDR3: CASSQGEGATQYF. The CDR3 nucleotides read TGCGCCAGCAGCCAGGGCGAGGGAGCTACGCAGTATTTT.

This clonotype was counted a few times. The J gene is TRBJ1-6, the V gene TRBV5-1, with unresolved D. V lost 0 bases to trimming and J lost 7 bases, with 8 bases between them. This CDR3 is built from 14 residues. CDR1 is SGHRS, CDR2 YFSETQ, per germline. The CDR3 bases are TGCGCCAGCAGCTTGGGCCAGCAGAATTCACCCCTCCACTTT. It specifies CASSLGQQNSPLHF.

This chain joins TRBV3-1 and TRBJ1-1, with no clear D. The CDR3 runs to 15 residues. Trimming removed 0 bases at V and 3 bases at J, with 11 bases between. The germline V gene has CDR1 LGHDT and CDR2 YNNKEL (reference sequence). The CDR3 DNA sequence: TGTGCCAGCAGCCAAGACGGTGGATGGGACACTGAAGCTTTCTTT. It yields the protein CASSQDGGWDTEAFF.

This clonotype appeared a few times. This chain joins TRBV20-1 and TRBJ2-5; D may be TRBD1 or TRBD2 (5 bases each). Trimming removed 1 base from V and 0 bases from J, with 12 bases in between. This CDR3 contains 15 residues. Germline loops: CDR1 DFQATT, CDR2 SNEGSKA (reference sequence). Here the CDR3 reads CSARGGREYQETQYF. CDR3 bases: TGCAGTGCTAGAGGGGGCAGGGAGTACCAAGAGACCCAGTACTTC.

The chain is built from TRBV6-5 and TRBJ1-2, with D possibly being TRBD1 (6 bases). This CDR3 has 17 amino acids. CDR1 is MNHEY and CDR2 is SVGAGI in the germline V gene. Trimming removed 0 bases at V and 8 bases at J, with 22 bases between. CDR3 loop: CASSYSIGGTTRGGYTF. CDR3 DNA: TGTGCCAGCAGTTACTCGATAGGTGGGACAACCCGGGGAGGCTACACCTTC.